This TCR beta chain was sequenced during a study of blood T cell repertoires in COVID-19 (TCRdb year 2020). Regarding the research as a whole: Collaborator samples came from the United States, Italy and Spain and covered acute and convalescent phases of COVID-19. The prospective study material was composed of cDNA or gDNA derived from T cells, B-cell-depleted T cells, or PBMCs. Subjects who had been exposed to COVID-19, were actively infected with it, or had recovered from it provided the deeply sampled blood TCRbeta repertoires that made up the dataset. The repertoires were made available in a free public database intended to serve as a resource for research on the immune response to SARS-CoV-2. The samples were drawn from two sources: the first 160 participants of the ongoing ImmuneRACE study, and 1,000 to 1,500 subjects contributed by 6 global collaborators. A de-identified subject ID, COVID-19 status, age in years and sex were almost always included in the sample metadata. HLA class I and class II types, where available, came from metadata supplied by the sample provider rather than from assay-based typing.

As to this clone: The target of this receptor is not known. No per-base quality is available; no much larger clone lies one base away.

TCRbeta CDR3 regions were amplified from genomic DNA by means of the immunoSEQ Assay, a bias-controlled multiplex PCR. The study's own analysis went as follows. Nucleated cell counts per sample were estimated from amplification of reference gene primers within the assay. To quantify the absolute abundance of each unique TCRbeta CDR3 rearrangement, sequence reads were collapsed and filtered. For each sample, productive Simpson clonality was calculated by taking the square root of Simpson's diversity index across productive rearrangements. This immuneACCESS table, as held by TCRdb, lists in-frame sequences with V and J called but not all clones. Of the missing ones, under half trace to an unresolved V gene in checked studies; the others have no known cause. V and J calls and clone size are those listed in that table; D and trimming were worked out from the DNA. Counted in this sample were about 250,000 clones; around 89% of them appeared once. Less than 2.5% of the sample comes from the top ten.

Enrolling through a virtual design, the prospective study's participants ranged in age from roughly 18 to 100 years and lived across roughly 24 United States geographic areas. To assign participants to cohorts, the prospective study relied on clinical history that participants themselves reported in a screening survey and a study questionnaire. Recovered participants in ImmuneRACE Cohort 3 were defined by two consecutive negative NP/OP PCR tests, clearance by a healthcare professional, or resolution of symptoms. In the prospective study, whole blood, serum and a nasopharyngeal or oropharyngeal swab were collected from each participant by mobile phlebotomists. Over a 2-month period, participants in the prospective study had the option of providing additional blood draws and questionnaires. Blood samples from the prospective study were shipped frozen or at room temperature prior to DNA extraction.

What the work shows at the level of the full study, not this receptor alone: The quantity of clinical and demographic metadata differed by source and by participant and was supplied without curation.

The CDR1 and CDR2 encoded by the germline V gene are MNHEY and SVGAGI. Spanning cysteine to phenylalanine, the CDR3 consists of 11 amino acids. CDR3 DNA only is kept here, 33 bases in frame from base 1. At the junction V is shortened by 8 bases and J by 9 bases, with 11 bases in between. The sample comprised PBMCs or T cells enriched from blood (not recorded which). The TCR was taken from a woman aged 18-29 years who had recovered from COVID-19. The chain is made from TRBV6-5 and TRBJ2-1, with TRBD2 tentatively as D gene (6 bases match). The DNA is TGTGCCAGCTGGGGAGGCGGTGAGCAGTTCTTC. Its coded protein is CASWGGGEQFF.